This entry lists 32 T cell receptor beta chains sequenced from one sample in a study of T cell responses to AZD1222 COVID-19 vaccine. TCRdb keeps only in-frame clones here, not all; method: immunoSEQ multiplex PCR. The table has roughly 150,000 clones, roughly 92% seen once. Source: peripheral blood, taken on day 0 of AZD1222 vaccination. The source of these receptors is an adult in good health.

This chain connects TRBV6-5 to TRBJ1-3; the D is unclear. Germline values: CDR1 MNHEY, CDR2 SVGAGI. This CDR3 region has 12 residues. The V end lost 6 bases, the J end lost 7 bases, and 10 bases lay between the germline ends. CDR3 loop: CASSMTSNTIYF. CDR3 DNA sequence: TGTGCCAGCAGCATGACCTCTAACACCATATATTTT.

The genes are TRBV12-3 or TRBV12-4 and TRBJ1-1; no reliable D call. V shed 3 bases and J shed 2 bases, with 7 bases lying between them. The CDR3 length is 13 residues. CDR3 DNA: TGTGCCAGCAGTTTTCGGCCAAACACTGAAGCTTTCTTT. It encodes CASSFRPNTEAFF.

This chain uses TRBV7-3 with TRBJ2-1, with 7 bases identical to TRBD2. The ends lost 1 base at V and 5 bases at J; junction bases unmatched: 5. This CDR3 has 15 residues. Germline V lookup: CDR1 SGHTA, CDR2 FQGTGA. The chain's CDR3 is CASSLRGRGDNEQFF. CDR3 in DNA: TGTGCCAGCAGCTTAAGAGGTCGGGGGGACAATGAGCAGTTCTTC.

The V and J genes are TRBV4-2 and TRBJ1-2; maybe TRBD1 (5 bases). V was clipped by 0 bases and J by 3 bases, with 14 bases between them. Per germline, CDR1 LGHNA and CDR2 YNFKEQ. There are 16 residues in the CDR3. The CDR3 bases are TGTGCCAGCAGCCAAGATCGGGCAGGGAAGGACTATGGCTACACCTTC. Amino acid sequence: CASSQDRAGKDYGYTF.

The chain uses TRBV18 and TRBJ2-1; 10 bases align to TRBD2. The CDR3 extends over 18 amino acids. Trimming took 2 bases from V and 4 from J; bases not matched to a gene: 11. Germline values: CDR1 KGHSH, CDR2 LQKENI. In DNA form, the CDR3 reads TGTGCCAGCTCACCATCCCCCCCTAGCGGGAGTCGGTACAATGAGCAGTTCTTC. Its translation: CASSPSPPSGSRYNEQFF.

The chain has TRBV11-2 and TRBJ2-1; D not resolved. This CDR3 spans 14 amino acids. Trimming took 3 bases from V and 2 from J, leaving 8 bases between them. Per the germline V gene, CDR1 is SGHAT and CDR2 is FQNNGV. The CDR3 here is CASSLLWTYNEQFF. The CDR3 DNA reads TGTGCCAGCAGCTTGTTATGGACCTACAATGAGCAGTTCTTC. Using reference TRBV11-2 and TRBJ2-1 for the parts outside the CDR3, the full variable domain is EAGVAQSPRYKIIEKRQSVAFWCNPISGHATLYWYQQILGQGPKLLIQFQNNGVVDDSQLPKDRFSAERLKGVDSTLKIQPAKLEDSAVYLCASSLLWTYNEQFFGPGTRLTVL.

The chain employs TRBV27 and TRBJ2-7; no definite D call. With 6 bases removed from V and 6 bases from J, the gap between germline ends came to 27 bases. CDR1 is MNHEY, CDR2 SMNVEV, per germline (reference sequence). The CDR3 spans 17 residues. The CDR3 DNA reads TGTGCCAGCAGGTCGGTCCTGACGGCTACCGTTTCTAGCGAGCAGTACTTC. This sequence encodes CASRSVLTATVSSEQYF.

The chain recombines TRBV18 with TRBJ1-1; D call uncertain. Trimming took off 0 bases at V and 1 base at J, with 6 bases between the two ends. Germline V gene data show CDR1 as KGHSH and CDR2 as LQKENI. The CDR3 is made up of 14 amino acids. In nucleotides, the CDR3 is TGTGCCAGCTCACCACCGGCCGCGAACACTGAAGCTTTCTTT. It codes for CASSPPAANTEAFF.

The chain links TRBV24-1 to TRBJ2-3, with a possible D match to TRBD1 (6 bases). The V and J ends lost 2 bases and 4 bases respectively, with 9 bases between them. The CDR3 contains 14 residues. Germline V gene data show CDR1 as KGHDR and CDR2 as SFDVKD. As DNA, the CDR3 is TGTGCCACCAGTGATTCCCCAGGGGCAGATACGCAGTATTTT. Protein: CATSDSPGADTQYF.

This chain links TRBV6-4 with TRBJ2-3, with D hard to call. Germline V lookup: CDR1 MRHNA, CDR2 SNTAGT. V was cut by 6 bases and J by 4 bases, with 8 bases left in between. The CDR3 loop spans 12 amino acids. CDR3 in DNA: TGTGCCAGCAGCCTCGGGTCAGATACGCAGTATTTT. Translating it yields CASSLGSDTQYF.

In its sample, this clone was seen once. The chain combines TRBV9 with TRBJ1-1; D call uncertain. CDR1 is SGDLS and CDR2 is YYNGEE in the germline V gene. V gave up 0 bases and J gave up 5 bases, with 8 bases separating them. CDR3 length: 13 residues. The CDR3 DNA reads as TGTGCCAGCAGCGTAGTTGTGGTTACTGAAGCTTTCTTT. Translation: CASSVVVVTEAFF.

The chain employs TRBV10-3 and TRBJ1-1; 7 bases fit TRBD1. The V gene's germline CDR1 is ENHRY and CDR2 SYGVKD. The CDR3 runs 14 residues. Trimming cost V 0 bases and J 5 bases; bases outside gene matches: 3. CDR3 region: CAISESDRITEAFF. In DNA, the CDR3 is TGTGCCATCAGTGAGTCGGACAGGATTACTGAAGCTTTCTTT.

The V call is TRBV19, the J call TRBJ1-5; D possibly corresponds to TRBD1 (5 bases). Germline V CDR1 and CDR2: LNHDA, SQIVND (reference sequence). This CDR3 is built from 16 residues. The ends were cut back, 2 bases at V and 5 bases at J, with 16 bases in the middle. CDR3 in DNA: TGTGCCAGTAGTATAAGTAGCGCAGGGATCTATCAGCCCCAGCATTTT. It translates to CASSISSAGIYQPQHF. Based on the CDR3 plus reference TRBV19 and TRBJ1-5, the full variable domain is DGGITQSPKYLFRKEGQNVTLSCEQNLNHDAMYWYRQDPGQGLRLIYYSQIVNDFQKGDIAEGYSVSREKKESFPLTVTSAQKNPTAFYLCASSISSAGIYQPQHFGDGTRLSIL.

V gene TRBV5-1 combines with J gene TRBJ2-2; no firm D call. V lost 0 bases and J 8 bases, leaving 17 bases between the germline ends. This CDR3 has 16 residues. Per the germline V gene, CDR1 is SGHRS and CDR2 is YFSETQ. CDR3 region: CASSLEGPTIPGELFF. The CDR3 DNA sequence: TGCGCCAGCAGCTTGGAGGGTCCCACGATCCCGGGGGAGCTGTTTTTT.

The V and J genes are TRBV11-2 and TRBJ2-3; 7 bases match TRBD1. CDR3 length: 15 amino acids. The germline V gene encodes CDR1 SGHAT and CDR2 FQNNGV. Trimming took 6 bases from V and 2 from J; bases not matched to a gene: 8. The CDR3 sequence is CASRGQFNPTDTQYF. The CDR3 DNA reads TGTGCCAGCAGGGGACAGTTTAACCCCACAGATACGCAGTATTTT. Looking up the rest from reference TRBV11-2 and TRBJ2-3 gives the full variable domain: EAGVAQSPRYKIIEKRQSVAFWCNPISGHATLYWYQQILGQGPKLLIQFQNNGVVDDSQLPKDRFSAERLKGVDSTLKIQPAKLEDSAVYLCASRGQFNPTDTQYFGPGTRLTVL.

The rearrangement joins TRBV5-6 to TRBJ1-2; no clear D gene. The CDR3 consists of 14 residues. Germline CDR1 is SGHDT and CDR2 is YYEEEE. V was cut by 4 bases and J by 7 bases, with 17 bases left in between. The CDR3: CASSTGRSIVGYTF. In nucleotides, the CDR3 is TGTGCCAGCAGCACGGGCAGGTCCATCGTTGGCTACACCTTC.

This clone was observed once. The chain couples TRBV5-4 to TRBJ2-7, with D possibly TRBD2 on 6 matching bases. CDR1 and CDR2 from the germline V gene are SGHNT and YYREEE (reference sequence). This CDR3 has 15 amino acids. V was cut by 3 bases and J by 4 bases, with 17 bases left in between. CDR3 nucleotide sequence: TGTGCCAGCAGCTCGCCAGCTCCGGAGGGGTACGAGCAGTACTTC. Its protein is CASSSPAPEGYEQYF. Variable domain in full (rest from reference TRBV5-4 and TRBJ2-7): ETGVTQSPTHLIKTRGQQVTLRCSSQSGHNTVSWYQQALGQGPQFIFQYYREEENGRGNFPPRFSGLQFPNYSSELNVNALELDDSALYLCASSSPAPEGYEQYFGPGTRLTVT.

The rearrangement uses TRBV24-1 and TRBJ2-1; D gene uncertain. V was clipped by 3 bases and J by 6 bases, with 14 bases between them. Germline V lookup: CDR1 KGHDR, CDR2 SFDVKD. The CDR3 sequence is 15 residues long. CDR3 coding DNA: TGTGCCACCAGTGATCCGGGCCCAGGCGGCAATGAGCAGTTCTTC. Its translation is CATSDPGPGGNEQFF.

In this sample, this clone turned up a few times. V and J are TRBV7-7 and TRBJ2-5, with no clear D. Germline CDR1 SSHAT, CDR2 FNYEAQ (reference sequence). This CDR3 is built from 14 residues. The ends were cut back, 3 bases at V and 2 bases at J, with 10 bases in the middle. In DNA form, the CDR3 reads TGTGCCAGCAGCTTGGGCGGTCGACAAGAGACCCAGTACTTC. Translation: CASSLGGRQETQYF.

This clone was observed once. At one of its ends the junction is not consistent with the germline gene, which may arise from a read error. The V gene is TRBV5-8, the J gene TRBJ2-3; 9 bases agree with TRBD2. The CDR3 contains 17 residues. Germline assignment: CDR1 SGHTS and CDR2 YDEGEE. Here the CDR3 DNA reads TGTGCCAGCAGCCCCAAAGCCCCCGGGACTAGCAGAGATACGCAGTATTTT. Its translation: CASSPKAPGTSRDTQYF.

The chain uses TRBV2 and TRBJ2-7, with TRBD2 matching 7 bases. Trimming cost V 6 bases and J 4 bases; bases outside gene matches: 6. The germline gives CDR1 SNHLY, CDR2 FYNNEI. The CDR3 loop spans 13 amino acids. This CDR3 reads CASRPGGTYEQYF. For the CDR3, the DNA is TGTGCCAGCAGGCCGGGAGGAACTTACGAGCAGTACTTC.

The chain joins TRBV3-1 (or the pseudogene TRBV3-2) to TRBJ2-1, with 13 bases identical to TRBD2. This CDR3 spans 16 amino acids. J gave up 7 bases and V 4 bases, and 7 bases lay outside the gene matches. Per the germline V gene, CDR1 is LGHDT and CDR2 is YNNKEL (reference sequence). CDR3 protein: CASSRPPTSGRNEQFF. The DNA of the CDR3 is TGTGCCAGCAGCCGACCGCCGACTAGCGGGAGGAATGAGCAGTTCTTC.

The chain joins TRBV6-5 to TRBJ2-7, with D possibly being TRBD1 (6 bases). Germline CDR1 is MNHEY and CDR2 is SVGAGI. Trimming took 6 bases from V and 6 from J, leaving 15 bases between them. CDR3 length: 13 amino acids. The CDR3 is CASRTGLHVEQYF. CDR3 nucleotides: TGTGCCAGCAGGACAGGACTCCACGTCGAGCAGTACTTC.

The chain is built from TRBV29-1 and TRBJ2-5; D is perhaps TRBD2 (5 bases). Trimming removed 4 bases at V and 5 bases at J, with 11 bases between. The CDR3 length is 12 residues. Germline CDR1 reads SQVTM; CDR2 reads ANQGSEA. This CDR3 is CSVGDDYETQYF. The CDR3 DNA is TGCAGCGTTGGGGATGACTACGAGACCCAGTACTTC.

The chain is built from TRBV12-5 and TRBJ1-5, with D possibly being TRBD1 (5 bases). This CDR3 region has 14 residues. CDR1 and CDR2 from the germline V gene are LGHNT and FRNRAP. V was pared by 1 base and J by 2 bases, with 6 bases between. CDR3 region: CASGLAQGNQPQHF. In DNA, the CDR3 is TGTGCTAGTGGTTTGGCACAGGGCAATCAGCCCCAGCATTTT.

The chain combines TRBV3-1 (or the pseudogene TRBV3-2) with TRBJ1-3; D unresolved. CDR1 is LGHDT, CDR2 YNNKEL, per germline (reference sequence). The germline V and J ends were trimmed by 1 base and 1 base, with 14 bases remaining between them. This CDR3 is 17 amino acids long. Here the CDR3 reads CASSQAADKGSGNTIYF. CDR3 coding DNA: TGTGCCAGCAGCCAAGCCGCAGATAAAGGTTCTGGAAACACCATATATTTT.

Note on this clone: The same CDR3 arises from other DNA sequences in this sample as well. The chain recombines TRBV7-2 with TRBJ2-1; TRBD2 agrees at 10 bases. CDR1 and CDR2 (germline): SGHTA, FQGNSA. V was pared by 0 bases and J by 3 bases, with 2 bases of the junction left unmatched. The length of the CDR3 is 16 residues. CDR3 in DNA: TGTGCCAGCAGCTTAGCGGTAGCGGGGGGCTACAATGAGCAGTTCTTC. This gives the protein CASSLAVAGGYNEQFF.

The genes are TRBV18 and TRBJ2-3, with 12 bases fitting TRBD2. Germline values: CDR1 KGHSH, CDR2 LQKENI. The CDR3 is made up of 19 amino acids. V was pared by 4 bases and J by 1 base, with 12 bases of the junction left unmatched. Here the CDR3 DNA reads TGTGCCAGCTCACTGGGACTAGCGGGTGAATCCTGGGGCACAGATACGCAGTATTTT. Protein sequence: CASSLGLAGESWGTDTQYF. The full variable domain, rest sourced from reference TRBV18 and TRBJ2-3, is NAGVMQNPRHLVRRRGQEARLRCSPMKGHSHVYWYRQLPEEGLKFMVYLQKENIIDESGMPKERFSAEFPKEGPSILRIQQVVRGDSAAYFCASSLGLAGESWGTDTQYFGPGTRLTVL.

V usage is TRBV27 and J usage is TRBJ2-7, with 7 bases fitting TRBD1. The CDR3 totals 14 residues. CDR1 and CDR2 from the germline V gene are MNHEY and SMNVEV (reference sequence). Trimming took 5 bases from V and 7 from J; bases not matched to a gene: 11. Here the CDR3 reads CASSQTRQGREQYF. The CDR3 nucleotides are TGTGCCAGCAGTCAGACCCGACAGGGACGGGAGCAGTACTTC.

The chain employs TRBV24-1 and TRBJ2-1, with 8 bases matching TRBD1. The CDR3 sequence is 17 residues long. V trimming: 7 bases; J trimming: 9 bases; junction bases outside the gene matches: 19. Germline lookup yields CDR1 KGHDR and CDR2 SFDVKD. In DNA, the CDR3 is TGTGCCACCAGCGCCTCCCCCCCCTCCACAGGGGGAGGTGAGCAGTTCTTC. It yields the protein CATSASPPSTGGGEQFF.

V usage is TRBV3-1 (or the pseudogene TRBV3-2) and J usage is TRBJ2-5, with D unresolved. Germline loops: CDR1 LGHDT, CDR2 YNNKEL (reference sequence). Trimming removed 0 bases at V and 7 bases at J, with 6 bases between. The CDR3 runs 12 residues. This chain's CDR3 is CASSQDPGTQYF. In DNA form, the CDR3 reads TGTGCCAGCAGCCAAGACCCGGGGACCCAGTACTTC.

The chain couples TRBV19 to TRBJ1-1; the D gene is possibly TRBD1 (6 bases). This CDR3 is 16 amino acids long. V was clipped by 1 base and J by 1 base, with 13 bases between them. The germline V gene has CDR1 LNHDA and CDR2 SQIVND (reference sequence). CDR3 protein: CASSIGGTGPNTEAFF. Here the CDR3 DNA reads TGTGCCAGTAGTATAGGGGGAACAGGGCCGAACACTGAAGCTTTCTTT.